These T cell receptor beta chains were read from a single sample in a study of regulatory T cells in long-lasting Graves disease. TCRdb re-called the multiplex PCR reads with MiXCR, one entry per CDR3 protein. Here the sample spans approximately 290,000 distinct CDR3 sequences, roughly a fifth being singletons. The source was peripheral blood mononuclear cells (PBMCs), collected when the disease was refractory, from a patient treated with antithyroid drugs. Receptors were obtained from a female donor with Graves disease. CDR3s include the opening cysteine and the closing phenylalanine or tryptophan. The D gene is left open where the match is weak. Only part of the rows carry a size: once, few, many, or a class if the clone is expanded.

size: -
V: TRBV30
length: 13
J: TRBJ2-2
D: -
CDR3: CAWSLQGAGELFF
DNA: TGTGCCTGGAGTCTACAGGGAGCCGGGGAGCTGTTTTTT

size: many
V: TRBV20-1
length: 15
J: TRBJ1-6
D: -
CDR3: CSAPYSVRSDSPLHF
DNA: TGCAGTGCCCCCTATTCAGTGAGGAGCGATTCACCCCTCCACTTT

size: many
V: TRBV9
length: 18
J: TRBJ1-2
D: -
CDR3: CASSPAHSGVPPFYGYTF
DNA: TGTGCCAGCAGCCCTGCCCACTCGGGGGTACCACCTTTCTATGGCTACACCTTC

size: -
V: TRBV7-2
length: 14
J: TRBJ2-7
D: -
CDR3: CASSPITSSYEQYF
DNA: TGTGCCAGCAGCCCCATTACCTCCTCCTACGAGCAGTACTTC

size: -
V: TRBV7-2
length: 15
J: TRBJ1-3
D: TRBD1
CDR3: CASSVSGQTGNTIYF
DNA: TGTGCCAGCAGCGTCTCGGGACAGACTGGAAACACCATATATTTT

size: -
V: TRBV24-1
length: 12
J: TRBJ1-5
D: -
CDR3: CATSEYLGAQHF
DNA: TGTGCCACCAGTGAGTACTTGGGGGCCCAGCATTTT

size: many
V: TRBV3-1
length: 16
J: TRBJ1-1
D: -
CDR3: CASSQEAAGRRTEAFF
DNA: TGTGCCAGCAGCCAAGAGGCGGCGGGCCGGAGGACTGAAGCTTTCTTT

size: many
V: TRBV20-1
length: 16
J: TRBJ2-7
D: -
CDR3: CSARAGHRLAPYEQYF
DNA: TGCAGTGCTAGAGCGGGACACCGGCTTGCCCCCTACGAGCAGTACTTC

size: many
V: TRBV6-1
length: 18
J: TRBJ2-2
D: TRBD2
CDR3: CASSTILAGVLNTGELFF
DNA: TGTGCCAGCAGTACAATACTAGCGGGAGTCTTGAACACCGGGGAGCTGTTTTTT

size: -
V: TRBV5-1
length: 15
J: TRBJ2-1
D: TRBD2
CDR3: CASHPTGTSANEQFF
DNA: TGCGCCAGCCACCCCACCGGGACTAGTGCCAATGAGCAGTTCTTC

size: many
V: TRBV10-1
length: 15
J: TRBJ2-5
D: -
CDR3: CASSEYGRAQETQYF
DNA: TGCGCCAGCAGTGAATACGGACGGGCCCAAGAGACCCAGTACTTC

size: -
V: TRBV20-1
length: 14
J: TRBJ1-1
D: TRBD1
CDR3: CSAGDRGEMGEAFF
DNA: TGCAGTGCTGGGGACAGGGGGGAGATGGGTGAAGCTTTCTTT

size: -
V: TRBV6-1
length: 14
J: TRBJ1-2
D: -
CDR3: CASSPGSRHYGYTF
DNA: TGTGCCAGCAGCCCAGGAAGCCGGCACTATGGCTACACCTTC

size: once
V: TRBV24-1
length: 16
J: TRBJ2-3
D: TRBD1
CDR3: CATSGPQGQLTDTQYF
DNA: TGTGCCACCAGTGGCCCCCAGGGACAGCTCACAGATACGCAGTATTTT

size: few
V: TRBV9
length: 14
J: TRBJ2-2
D: TRBD1
CDR3: CASSRRTGVGELFF
DNA: TGTGCCAGCAGCCGACGGACAGGGGTCGGGGAGCTGTTTTTT

size: -
V: TRBV5-4
length: 13
J: TRBJ1-1
D: -
CDR3: CASSFTGGTEAFF
DNA: TGTGCCAGCAGCTTTACAGGAGGCACTGAAGCTTTCTTT

size: many
V: TRBV27
length: 14
J: TRBJ2-5
D: TRBD2
CDR3: CASSLLAAQETQYF
DNA: TGTGCCAGCAGTCTACTAGCGGCCCAAGAGACCCAGTACTTC